The entry below gives a single T cell receptor beta chain sequence along with its context. Its antigen is still unknown. The CDR3 totals 13 residues. V was shortened by 6 bases and J by 6 bases, with 13 bases between the two germline ends. From germline, CDR1 is MNHNS and CDR2 SASEGT. The data were produced by immunoSEQ multiplex PCR, yet TCRdb's version contains in-frame clones alone and is incomplete. Of 2.3 million or so clones in the sample, approximately 93% were seen once. This record belongs to a study of shared clonotypes between healthy human individuals. General study results and limits: The four-donor shared clonotypes exceeded non-shared clonotypes in generation probability, with non-shared ones scoring lower.

Sequenced input: naive CD4+ T cells from PBMCs. Specified subset: CD45RA+ positively selected. The TCR sequence derives from a young man in good health. Some clones in this sample may be carry-over from other donors' samples. The chain recombines TRBV6-1 with TRBJ2-3; no reliable D call. The CDR3 is CASRGLIGDTQYF. CDR3 nucleotides: TGTGCCAGCAGGGGCTTAATTGGGGATACGCAGTATTTT.